This T cell receptor beta chain is from a study of human T cells and chemical hapten exposure. In the study overall: DPC at 0.01% went onto the upper back in patch tests, read at 6 days. A mostly female patient group had alopecia areata, totalis or universalis. Study-wide results and limits: Significantly greater numbers of large CDR3 similarity clusters came from expanded TCRs than from controls.

This clonotype was seen only a few times. Its matching antigen is unknown. Time point denoted: patch test 2, 6 weeks after DPC sensitization. As for treatment: therapeutic diphenylcyclopropenone sensitization with weekly scalp DPC. What the library attached to individual cDNA molecules were unique molecular identifiers. Using its own MiXCR run on the RACE reads, TCRdb lists one record per CDR3 protein. This sample has nearly 95,000 distinct CDR3 sequences, with 11% found just once. Trimming removed 5 bases from V and 7 bases from J, with 11 bases in between. Germline V gene lookup returns CDR1 DFQATT and CDR2 SNEGSKA (reference sequence). The CDR3 totals 12 residues.

This chain joins TRBV20-1 and TRBJ1-4, with D perhaps matching TRBD1 (5 bases). The sequencing here drew on whole blood, taken in connection with sensitization to the hapten diphenylcyclopropenone (DPC). This TCR was recovered from a man between 35 and 55 years old with alopecia areata. Some clones in this sample may be carry-over from other donors' samples. The CDR3 loop is CSAAYRGEKLFF. The CDR3 bases are TGCAGTGCTGCTTATAGGGGTGAAAAACTGTTTTTT.